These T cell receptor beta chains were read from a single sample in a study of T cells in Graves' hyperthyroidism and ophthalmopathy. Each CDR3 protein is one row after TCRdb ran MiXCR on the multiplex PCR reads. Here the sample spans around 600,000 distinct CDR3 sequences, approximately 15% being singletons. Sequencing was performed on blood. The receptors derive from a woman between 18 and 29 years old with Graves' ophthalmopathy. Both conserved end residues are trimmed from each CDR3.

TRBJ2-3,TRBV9,ASSTGMGDSTDTQY
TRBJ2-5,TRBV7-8,ASSPRLAGGSETQY
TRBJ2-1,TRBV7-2,ASSPSTINEQF
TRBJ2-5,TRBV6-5,ASSFLAGGETQY
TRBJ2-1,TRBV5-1,ASSLVVSSGLNEQF
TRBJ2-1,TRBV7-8,ASHKGLAGVSSYNEQF
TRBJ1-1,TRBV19,ASSIDRAGAAF
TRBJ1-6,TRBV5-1,ASSLSSVHSPLH
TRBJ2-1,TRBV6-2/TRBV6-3,ASTQGLAGVGEQF
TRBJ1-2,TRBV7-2,ASSLSTGPYGYT
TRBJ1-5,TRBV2,ASSEAGGAGQPQH
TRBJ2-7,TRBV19,ASATGAWAYEQY
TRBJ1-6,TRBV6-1,ASSELGRKNSPLH
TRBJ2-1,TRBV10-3,AISKSGSFYYNGQF
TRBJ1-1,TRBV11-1,ASSSNTNTEAF
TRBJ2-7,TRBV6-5,ASSYGTPGGAGEQY
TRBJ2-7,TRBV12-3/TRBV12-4,ASSLVWRGTYEQY
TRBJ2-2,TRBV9,ASQNLGESGELF